The clone carrying this T cell receptor beta chain has more than one count but fewer than ten. Between the trimmed V and J ends, which lost 4 bases and 16 bases, there was a span of 20 bases. The CDR3 is 13 amino acids. In germline, CDR1 is MDHEN, CDR2 SYDVKM. The sample comes from a study of early T cells in non-severe SARS-CoV-2 infection. Individual cDNA molecules were tagged with unique molecular identifiers. MiXCR, applied by TCRdb to the 5' RACE reads, yields one record per CDR3 protein. The sample records fewer than 80,000 distinct CDR3 sequences, more than 10% being singletons. This specimen consisted of whole blood, obtained at baseline. The clonotype was recovered from an adult who was a healthcare worker with PCR-confirmed SARS-CoV-2 infection or an uninfected control (not recorded which). The donor label of this sample is uncertain. This sequence joins TRBV28 and TRBJ2-4; perhaps D is TRBD1 or TRBD2 (5 bases each). CDR3 in amino acids: CASSSLPGATRYF. Written as DNA, the CDR3 is TGTGCCAGCAGTTCCCTCCCCGGGGCGACACGATACTTC. The variable domain in full, with the rest retrieved from reference TRBV28 and TRBJ2-4, is DVKVTQSSRYLVKRTGEKVFLECVQDMDHENMFWYRQDPGLGLRLIYFSYDVKMKEKGDIPEGYSVSREKKERFSLILESASTNQTSMYLCASSSLPGATRYFGAGTRLSVL.